This TCR beta chain was sequenced for a study of shared clonotypes between healthy human individuals. The V gene lost 7 bases and the J gene lost 3 bases, with 13 bases spanning the gap. The germline V gene has CDR1 LNHDA and CDR2 SQIVND (reference sequence). This CDR3 has 14 residues. Data came from immunoSEQ multiplex PCR; TCRdb stores just in-frame clones and leaves some out. This sample has more than 2,000,000 clones, with over 90% found just once. Sequencing was performed on naive CD4+ T cells from PBMCs. Subset specified: CD45RA+ positively selected. This chain joins TRBV19 and TRBJ2-1; D ambiguous. The source is a young man in good health. Some clones in this sample may be carry-over from other donors' samples. CDR3 coding DNA: TGTGCCAGTACCTTATCGAGAGTCTACAATGAGCAGTTCTTC. It yields the protein CASTLSRVYNEQFF.